Each of the 12 T cell receptor beta chains below was sequenced from the same sample in a study of blood T cell repertoires in COVID-19. TCRdb keeps only in-frame clones here, not all; method: immunoSEQ multiplex PCR. The sample has 450,000 to 600,000 clones; about 90% are singletons. Sequencing used PBMCs or T cells enriched from blood (not recorded which). Receptor source: a young woman who had recovered from COVID-19.

The gene calls are TRBV10-3 and TRBJ1-1; TRBD1 agrees at 11 bases. Trimming cost V 6 bases and J 3 bases; bases outside gene matches: 6. The CDR3 sequence is 15 residues long. The germline CDR1 and CDR2 sequences are ENHRY and SYGVKD. The CDR3 coding sequence is TGTGCCATCAGCCGGGACAGGGGGATGGACACTGAAGCTTTCTTT. The encoded protein is CAISRDRGMDTEAFF.

The rearrangement uses TRBV30 and TRBJ1-1; no clear D gene. V lost 2 bases to trimming and J lost 5 bases, with 9 bases between them. Germline V lookup: CDR1 GTSNPN, CDR2 SVGIG (reference sequence). The CDR3 length is 12 residues. The CDR3 loop reads CAWSLVSTEAFF. CDR3 DNA sequence: TGTGCCTGGAGTCTCGTCTCGACTGAAGCTTTCTTT.

This clone was recorded only once. The genes are TRBV2 and TRBJ1-5; no clear D. Trimming left V 0 bases short and J 4 bases short, with 13 bases between. The length of the CDR3 is 16 residues. Looked up from germline, CDR1 is SNHLY and CDR2 is FYNNEI. CDR3 region: CASSEARGRTNQPQHF. The CDR3 DNA sequence: TGTGCCAGCAGTGAAGCGAGAGGGAGGACTAATCAGCCCCAGCATTTT.

The gene calls are TRBV19 and TRBJ2-3; 9 bases are a match to TRBD1. V lost 7 bases and J lost 0; bases outside the gene matches: 8. Germline-derived CDR1 and CDR2 are LNHDA and SQIVND (reference sequence). This CDR3 has 16 residues. The CDR3 here is CASTLGTGFSTDTQYF. In DNA form, the CDR3 reads TGTGCCAGTACCCTCGGGACAGGGTTCAGCACAGATACGCAGTATTTT.

This chain connects TRBV7-9 to TRBJ1-1; a possible D gene is TRBD1 (6 bases). Germline lookup yields CDR1 SEHNR and CDR2 FQNEAQ (reference sequence). This CDR3 has 13 amino acids. Trimming cost V 6 bases and J 3 bases, with 11 bases left between them. CDR3 in DNA: TGTGCCAGCAGTTACAAGGGGGACACTGAAGCTTTCTTT. It translates to CASSYKGDTEAFF.

CDR3 loop: CASSQDRETGNTIYF. In DNA form, the CDR3 reads TGTGCCAGCAGCCAAGATCGAGAAACTGGAAACACCATATATTTT. V gene TRBV4-2 combines with J gene TRBJ1-3; D is ambiguous. CDR1 and CDR2 (germline): LGHNA, YNFKEQ. The V end lost 0 bases, the J end lost 2 bases, and 8 bases lay between the germline ends. The CDR3 is 15 amino acids.

This chain uses TRBV4-1 with TRBJ1-1; 7 bases map to TRBD1. V dropped 3 bases and J dropped 6; count of bases not matched to a gene: 7. The CDR3 has 14 amino acids. Germline CDR1 MGHRA, CDR2 YSYEKL. CDR3 sequence reads: CASSHLRGESEAFF. The CDR3 region has the DNA TGCGCCAGCAGCCACCTCAGGGGGGAATCTGAAGCTTTCTTT.

The chain recombines TRBV2 with TRBJ1-2; D is uncertain. The germline CDR1 and CDR2 sequences are SNHLY and FYNNEI. Trimming stripped 3 bases from V and 0 bases from J, with 11 bases between. This CDR3 is 15 amino acids long. The CDR3 DNA reads as TGTGCCAGCAGTGATGTAAGGACTACTAACTATGGCTACACCTTC. This sequence encodes CASSDVRTTNYGYTF.

This clone was detected only a few times. The chain couples TRBV6-5 to TRBJ1-3, with unresolved D. The CDR3 sequence is 13 residues long. The germline V gene encodes CDR1 MNHEY and CDR2 SVGAGI. The V end lost 7 bases, the J end lost 4 bases, and 11 bases lay between the germline ends. This CDR3 is CASTSRAGNTIYF. DNA of the CDR3: TGTGCCAGCACTTCGAGGGCGGGAAACACCATATATTTT.

This chain connects TRBV12-5 to TRBJ2-5; the match to TRBD2 covers 8 bases. This CDR3 spans 16 amino acids. Per germline, CDR1 LGHNT and CDR2 FRNRAP. The trim removed 0 bases at V and 5 bases at J, leaving 8 bases unmatched. The chain's CDR3 is CASGLVRTGGPETQYF. The CDR3 DNA is TGTGCTAGTGGTTTGGTACGGACGGGGGGGCCGGAGACCCAGTACTTC.

V is TRBV19 and J is TRBJ1-1; 9 bases agree with TRBD1. The CDR3 contains 14 residues. Germline-derived CDR1 and CDR2 are LNHDA and SQIVND (reference sequence). J lost 5 bases, V lost 5 bases, and 6 bases had no gene match. CDR3 sequence (DNA): TGTGCCAGTAGTCCACAGGGGGCACGGACTGAAGCTTTCTTT. Translating gives CASSPQGARTEAFF.

This clone occurred once. The CDR3 DNA follows: TGCAGCGTTGAAGACTGGACGGGGACAAACACTGAAGCTTTCTTT. This codes for CSVEDWTGTNTEAFF. The gene calls are TRBV29-1 and TRBJ1-1, with D maybe TRBD1 (6 bases). This CDR3 spans 15 amino acids. CDR1 and CDR2 from the germline V gene are SQVTM and ANQGSEA. The ends were cut back, 0 bases at V and 2 bases at J, with 13 bases in the middle.